These 29 T cell receptor beta chains were sequenced from one sample in a study of T cell repertoires in cytomegalovirus infection. Each CDR3 protein is one row after TCRdb ran MiXCR on the reads. This sample has approximately 1,000,000 distinct CDR3 sequences; about a third occur once, and the top ten carry around 15%. Antigen specificity for these receptors is unknown. Specimen: cultured CD8+ T cells from PBMCs, collected from culture after CMV antigen stimulation. These receptors all stem from a human donor in good health (CMV status not recorded). Some clones in this sample may be carry-over from other donors' samples.

This clonotype appeared a few times. The V call is TRBV6-6, the J call TRBJ2-7, with D tentatively TRBD2 (6 bases). Germline CDR1 and CDR2: MNHNY and SVGAGI (reference sequence). The CDR3 is made up of 13 amino acids. Trimming took 6 bases from V and 1 from J, leaving 10 bases between them. In nucleotides, the CDR3 is TGTGCCAGCAGACACGGGGGTTCCTACGAGCAGTACGTC. Its protein is CASRHGGSYEQYV.

The rearrangement links TRBV4-1 to TRBJ1-1; the D is unclear. There are 15 residues in the CDR3. Trimming shortened V by 0 bases and J by 0 bases, and 8 bases separated the two germline ends. CDR1 and CDR2 (germline): MGHRA, YSYEKL. Written as DNA, the CDR3 is TGCGCCAGCAGCCAAGAGGCACGGCTGAACACTGAAGCTTTCTTT. Its translation is CASSQEARLNTEAFF.

V and J are TRBV24-1 and TRBJ1-1, with D unresolved. Trimming shortened V by 3 bases and J by 5 bases, and 3 bases separated the two germline ends. The CDR3 totals 11 residues. CDR1 KGHDR and CDR2 SFDVKD come from the germline V gene. The CDR3 nucleotides are TGTGCCACCAGTGATACGACTGAAGCTTTCTTT. This encodes CATSDTTEAFF.

This clonotype was seen many times. J is TRBJ2-6 and V is TRBV6-5; 7 bases fit TRBD2. Germline V gene lookup returns CDR1 MNHEY and CDR2 SVGAGI. Trimming took 5 bases from V and 0 from J; bases not matched to a gene: 10. The CDR3 extends over 18 amino acids. The chain's CDR3 is CASSLLWLADSGANVLTF. DNA of the CDR3: TGTGCCAGCAGTCTACTGTGGCTAGCGGACTCTGGGGCCAACGTCCTGACTTTC.

Ten or more counts support this clonotype. The CDR3 bases are TGTGCCAGCAGTTCGGCCAGCTCCTACGAGCAGTACGTC. Translated, it gives CASSSASSYEQYV. This chain links TRBV28 with TRBJ2-7; D remains unclear. Germline V lookup: CDR1 MDHEN, CDR2 SYDVKM. Trimming shortened V by 4 bases and J by 0 bases, and 7 bases separated the two germline ends. This CDR3 contains 13 residues.

The rearrangement uses TRBV6-2 or TRBV6-3 and TRBJ2-3; 8 bases match TRBD1. V shed 6 bases and J 0 bases; nucleotides not matched to a gene: 8. Germline V CDR1 and CDR2: MNHEY, SVGEGT. CDR3 length: 16 residues. CDR3 residues: CASSLTGGPSTDTQYF. The CDR3 DNA follows: TGTGCCAGCAGCCTCACAGGGGGTCCTAGCACAGATACGCAGTATTTT.

This clonotype was seen many times. V is TRBV6-1 and J is TRBJ2-1, with D perhaps TRBD1 or TRBD2 (5 bases each). The germline V and J ends were trimmed by 0 bases and 4 bases, with 16 bases remaining between them. The CDR3 contains 17 residues. Germline values: CDR1 MNHNS, CDR2 SASEGT. CDR3 sequence reads: CASSEATFGTAYNEQFF. CDR3 sequence (DNA): TGTGCCAGCAGTGAAGCTACCTTCGGGACGGCTTACAATGAGCAGTTCTTC.

The rearrangement uses TRBV9 and TRBJ2-1; TRBD2 aligns across 7 bases. V shed 3 bases, J shed 7 bases, and the junction held 13 bases outside the gene matches. The CDR3 covers 16 residues. CDR1 SGDLS and CDR2 YYNGEE come from the germline V gene. The CDR3 protein is CASSASGGGGSNEQFF. In DNA, the CDR3 is TGTGCCAGCAGCGCCTCCGGGGGAGGCGGGAGTAATGAGCAGTTCTTC.

This clonotype occurred once. CDR3 DNA sequence: TGTGCCAGTATTCAGACAGGATCCTATCAGCCCCAGCATTTT. It yields the protein CASIQTGSYQPQHF. The rearrangement joins TRBV19 to TRBJ1-5; tentative D call: TRBD1 (6 bases). The germline CDR1 and CDR2 sequences are LNHDA and SQIVND (reference sequence). The V end lost 7 bases, the J end lost 5 bases, and 15 bases lay between the germline ends. The CDR3 runs 14 residues.

As to this clonotype: A much larger clone differs from this one at a single base, so this may be a read error. The conserved closing phenylalanine or tryptophan is absent in this CDR3, likely reflecting a read error. The V call is TRBV7-8, the J call TRBJ2-7; 9 bases match TRBD1. Germline trimming cut 5 bases from V and 2 bases from J; bases unmatched to any gene: 7. The CDR3 is 15 residues long. Looked up from germline, CDR1 is SGHVS and CDR2 is FQNEAQ. The CDR3 spells CASSAGTGFPYEQYI. The CDR3 bases are TGTGCCAGCAGCGCCGGGACAGGGTTCCCCTACGAGCAGTACATC.

The chain recombines TRBV12-3 or TRBV12-4 with TRBJ1-6; D not certain. The CDR3 totals 17 residues. Trimming removed 3 bases from V and 7 bases from J, with 19 bases in between. CDR3 bases: TGTGCCAGCAGTTTTGGGGTCGTGGGGAGCACCAATTCACCCCTCCACTTT. Its translation is CASSFGVVGSTNSPLHF.

In this sample, this clonotype turned up a few times. The chain combines TRBV27 with TRBJ2-1; D is unresolved. Germline CDR1 reads MNHEY; CDR2 reads SMNVEV (reference sequence). Deletions cut 5 bases from V and 8 bases from J, with 10 bases between. CDR3 length: 12 residues. The CDR3 nucleotides read TGTGCCAGCAGTCCAAAAGGAGATGAGCAGTTCTTC. Translating it yields CASSPKGDEQFF.

The V and J genes are TRBV28 and TRBJ1-2, with D possibly TRBD1 on 5 matching bases. The V gene's germline CDR1 is MDHEN and CDR2 SYDVKM. This CDR3 is built from 15 residues. The V end was cut by 6 bases, the J end by 1 base, with 15 bases between. CDR3 nucleotides: TGTGCCAGCAGCCCCCTCCGACAGAGTAACTATGGCTACACCTTC. Translating it yields CASSPLRQSNYGYTF.

The genes are TRBV4-1 and TRBJ2-7, with 9 bases aligning to TRBD1. With V trimmed by 4 bases and J by 4 bases, 11 bases remained unmatched. The CDR3 has 16 amino acids. Germline assignment: CDR1 MGHRA and CDR2 YSYEKL. The CDR3, as DNA: TGCGCCAGCAGCCCTATATGGACAGGGGCTGGGTACGAGCAGTACTTC. Protein product: CASSPIWTGAGYEQYF.

V and J are TRBV6-2 or TRBV6-3 and TRBJ1-2, with unresolved D. Germline CDR1 reads MNHEY; CDR2 reads SVGEGT. Trimming shortened V by 6 bases and J by 10 bases, and 15 bases separated the two germline ends. There are 12 residues in the CDR3. CDR3 DNA: TGTGCCAGCAGCATCAGGAGTTCCGCCTACACCTTC. It specifies CASSIRSSAYTF.

The V and J genes are TRBV6-5 and TRBJ1-1, with 7 bases identical to TRBD1. With 2 bases clipped from V and 8 bases from J, the junction kept 2 bases outside the gene matches. Looked up from germline, CDR1 is MNHEY and CDR2 is SVGAGI. The CDR3 contains 12 residues. CDR3 in amino acids: CASSYVTGEAFF. The CDR3 DNA reads TGTGCCAGCAGTTACGTGACAGGGGAAGCTTTCTTT.

The chain joins TRBV6-6 to TRBJ1-2, with a possible D match to TRBD1 (6 bases). V lost 8 bases and J lost 7, with 17 bases in between. This CDR3 has 13 amino acids. Germline-derived CDR1 and CDR2 are MNHNY and SVGAGI (reference sequence). As DNA, the CDR3 is TGTGCCAGCTATGACACAGGGACGAGTGGCTACACCTTC. As protein: CASYDTGTSGYTF.

CDR3 DNA: TGTGCCAGCAGTCTACACAGGGGGAGGGACGAGCAGTACGTC. Amino acid sequence: CASSLHRGRDEQYV. The J gene is TRBJ2-7, the V gene TRBV6-6; tentative D call: TRBD1 (8 bases). CDR3 size: 14 residues. The V gene lost 5 bases and the J gene lost 5 bases, with 16 bases spanning the gap. CDR1 MNHNY and CDR2 SVGAGI come from the germline V gene (reference sequence).

The chain joins TRBV4-1 to TRBJ2-2, with 10 bases aligning to TRBD1. CDR1 and CDR2 (germline): MGHRA, YSYEKL. With V trimmed by 1 base and J by 3 bases, 2 bases remained unmatched. The CDR3 consists of 16 residues. The CDR3 nucleotides read TGCGCCAGCAGCCAAGCCGGGACAGGGGACACCGGGGAGCTGTTTTTT. Protein product: CASSQAGTGDTGELFF.

There are a few counts of this clonotype. The chain is built from TRBV11-2 and TRBJ2-3; no clear D. The CDR3 has 12 amino acids. V shed 7 bases and J shed 8 bases, with 13 bases lying between them. Per the germline V gene, CDR1 is SGHAT and CDR2 is FQNNGV. The CDR3 region is CASTSGDATQYF. The DNA for the CDR3 is TGTGCCAGCACCTCCGGAGACGCTACGCAGTATTTT. The variable domain in full, completed from reference TRBV11-2 and TRBJ2-3, reads EAGVAQSPRYKIIEKRQSVAFWCNPISGHATLYWYQQILGQGPKLLIQFQNNGVVDDSQLPKDRFSAERLKGVDSTLKIQPAKLEDSAVYLCASTSGDATQYFGPGTRLTVL.

As to this clonotype: One junction end does not reproduce the germline sequence, and a read error may be involved. CDR3: CANSPGQGSTDTQYF. The CDR3 DNA is TGTGCCAACAGTCCTGGACAGGGGAGCACAGATACGCAGTATTTT. The rearrangement links TRBV2 to TRBJ2-3; 9 bases are shared with TRBD1. The CDR3 has 15 residues. Germline assignment: CDR1 SNHLY and CDR2 FYNNEI.

This clonotype was seen more than once but under ten times. The V gene is TRBV29-1, the J gene TRBJ2-1; D is perhaps TRBD1 (6 bases). The CDR3 is 13 residues long. V lost 6 bases and J lost 0, with 9 bases in between. Germline CDR1 and CDR2: SQVTM and ANQGSEA. The CDR3 nucleotides read TGCAGCGTGACAGGTGACTCCTACAATGAGCAGTTCTTC. It specifies CSVTGDSYNEQFF.

This sequence joins TRBV28 and TRBJ2-5; TRBD1 matches at 7 bases. The germline CDR1 and CDR2 sequences are MDHEN and SYDVKM. J was trimmed by 2 bases and V by 1 base; bases with no gene match: 4. The CDR3 contains 15 residues. CDR3 coding DNA: TGTGCCAGCAGTTTATTTCGGACAGGACAAGAGACCCAGTACTTC. The encoded protein is CASSLFRTGQETQYF.

The J gene is TRBJ2-3, the V gene TRBV6-1, with 8 bases matching TRBD2. This CDR3 region has 18 residues. The V gene's germline CDR1 is MNHNS and CDR2 SASEGT. Germline trimming cut 5 bases from V and 0 bases from J; bases unmatched to any gene: 13. As DNA, the CDR3 is TGTGCCAGCAGTCCCCCGGGGGGAGCGGGGGTAAGCACAGATACGCAGTATTTT. Residues: CASSPPGGAGVSTDTQYF.

To note about this clonotype: A much larger clone lies one base from this, so it may be a read error. This chain joins TRBV7-6 and TRBJ2-3; D not resolved. Trimming shortened V by 5 bases and J by 2 bases, and 14 bases separated the two germline ends. The CDR3 totals 15 residues. Germline V gene data show CDR1 as SGHVS and CDR2 as FNYEAQ. DNA for the CDR3: TGTGCCAGCAGCCCAAAGGTGACAAACACAGATACGCAGTATTTT. It translates to CASSPKVTNTDTQYF.

The rearrangement uses TRBV12-3 or TRBV12-4 and TRBJ2-2; D unresolved. CDR3 length: 12 residues. Trimming removed 7 bases at V and 1 base at J, with 4 bases between. CDR3 nucleotide sequence: TGTGCCAGCATTGTGAACACCGGGGAGCTGTTTTTT. Translating gives CASIVNTGELFF.

This clonotype appeared many times. The rearrangement uses TRBV7-2 and TRBJ1-4; 7 nucleotides match TRBD1. Trimming cost V 1 base and J 1 base; bases outside gene matches: 3. The CDR3 totals 16 residues. Germline V gene data show CDR1 as SGHTA and CDR2 as FQGNSA. CDR3 DNA sequence: TGTGCCAGCAGCTTAGGAGACAGGGTAACTAATGAAAAACTGTTTTTT. This codes for CASSLGDRVTNEKLFF.

This clonotype occurred many times. The gene calls are TRBV7-6 and TRBJ2-2; 7 bases agree with TRBD2. CDR1 is SGHVS, CDR2 FNYEAQ, per germline. V lost 0 bases and J lost 2; bases outside the gene matches: 6. This CDR3 contains 17 residues. This CDR3 is CASSLASGLRNTGELFF. In DNA form, the CDR3 reads TGTGCCAGCAGCTTAGCCTCGGGACTACGCAACACCGGGGAGCTGTTTTTT.

The chain joins TRBV18 to TRBJ2-1, with a weak D call TRBD2 (5 bases). The germline V gene has CDR1 KGHSH and CDR2 LQKENI. The CDR3 runs to 16 residues. Between the trimmed V and J ends, which lost 2 bases and 0 bases, there was a span of 11 bases. The CDR3 sequence: CASSPSEGFSYNEQFF. The CDR3 DNA is TGTGCCAGCTCACCAAGTGAGGGCTTCTCCTACAATGAGCAGTTCTTC.